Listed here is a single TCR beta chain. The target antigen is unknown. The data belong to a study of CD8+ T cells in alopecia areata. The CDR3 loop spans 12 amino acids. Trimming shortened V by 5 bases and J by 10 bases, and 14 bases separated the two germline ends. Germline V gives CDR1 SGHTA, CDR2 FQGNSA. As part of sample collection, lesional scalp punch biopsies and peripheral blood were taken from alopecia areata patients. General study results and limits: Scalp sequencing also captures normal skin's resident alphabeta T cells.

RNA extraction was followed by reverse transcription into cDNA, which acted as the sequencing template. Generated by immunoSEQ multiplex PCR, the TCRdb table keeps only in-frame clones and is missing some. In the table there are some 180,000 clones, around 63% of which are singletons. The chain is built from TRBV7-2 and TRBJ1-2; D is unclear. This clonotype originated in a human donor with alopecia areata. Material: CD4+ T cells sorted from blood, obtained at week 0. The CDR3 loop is CASSSNRGVYTF. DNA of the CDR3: TGTGCCAGCAGCAGTAACCGCGGGGTCTACACCTTC.